This TCR beta chain is drawn from a study of T cell repertoires in cytomegalovirus infection. The wider study: A matching HLA type, together with CMV infection, was signaled by public TCR beta signatures. Whole-study results and caveats: The cumulative frequency of public TCR beta families identified carriers of CMV plus the relevant HLA. HLA-C-restricted CMV clonotypes gave the most frequent clonotype in two of eight donors.

MiXCR, run by TCRdb on the reads, gives a single entry per CDR3 protein. The repertoire includes about 400,000 distinct CDR3 sequences, 18% of them detected once, and around 9.3% sits in the top ten. CDR1 is SGHNT, CDR2 YYREEE, per germline (reference sequence). Deletions cut 4 bases from V and 7 bases from J, with 15 bases between. The CDR3 totals 14 residues. This clonotype was seen only a few times. Its antigen is unidentified. Sequenced input: PBMCs. This receptor was obtained from a human donor in good health (CMV status not recorded). Some clones in this sample may be carry-over from other donors' samples. This rearrangement joins TRBV5-4 to TRBJ1-5; tentative D call: TRBD1 (5 bases). The CDR3 sequence is CASSRRGDDQPQHF. The CDR3 coding sequence is TGTGCCAGCAGCCGAAGAGGGGACGACCAGCCCCAGCATTTT. Full variable domain (rest looked up from reference TRBV5-4 and TRBJ1-5): ETGVTQSPTHLIKTRGQQVTLRCSSQSGHNTVSWYQQALGQGPQFIFQYYREEENGRGNFPPRFSGLQFPNYSSELNVNALELDDSALYLCASSRRGDDQPQHFGDGTRLSIL.